One sample yielded the 28 T cell receptor beta chains listed below, sequenced in a study of CD8+ T cells in alopecia areata. Extracted RNA was reverse transcribed into cDNA, the sequencing template. Here immunoSEQ multiplex PCR was the method, and the copy in TCRdb shows in-frame clones only, minus some. The sample records approximately 24,000 clones, under 60% being singletons. The sequencing sample was made of NKG2D-high CD8+ T cells sorted from blood. These receptors were collected from a human donor with alopecia areata.

The chain uses TRBV10-2 and TRBJ1-2; 9 bases align to TRBD1. Germline V gene data show CDR1 as WSHSY and CDR2 as SAAADI. The CDR3 is 16 amino acids. Germline trimming cut 6 bases from V and 2 bases from J; bases unmatched to any gene: 10. CDR3 nucleotide sequence: TGCGCCAGCAGAGTCCCGGGACAGGGACCGAACTATGGCTACACCTTC. This gives the protein CASRVPGQGPNYGYTF.

The V gene is TRBV7-9, the J gene TRBJ2-2; possibly TRBD2 for D (5 bases). The CDR3 is 15 residues long. From germline, CDR1 is SEHNR and CDR2 FQNEAQ (reference sequence). V dropped 5 bases and J dropped 5 bases, with 15 bases sitting between them. CDR3 in DNA: TGTGCCAGCAGCCTACCCCCGACGGGGACCGGGGAGCTGTTTTTT. Protein: CASSLPPTGTGELFF.

The V call is TRBV7-6, the J call TRBJ2-5, with 10 positions matching TRBD2. V was pared by 1 base and J by 2 bases, with 7 bases of the junction left unmatched. CDR1 is SGHVS and CDR2 is FNYEAQ in the germline V gene. The CDR3 covers 17 residues. CDR3 protein: CASSLGAPTSGQETQYF. The CDR3 DNA sequence: TGTGCCAGCAGCTTAGGGGCCCCGACTAGCGGGCAAGAGACCCAGTACTTC. The full variable domain, completed using reference TRBV7-6 and TRBJ2-5, is GAGVSQSPRYKVTKRGQDVALRCDPISGHVSLYWYRQALGQGPEFLTYFNYEAQQDKSGLPNDRFSAERPEGSISTLTIQRTEQRDSAMYRCASSLGAPTSGQETQYFGPGTRLLVL.

This sequence joins TRBV27 and TRBJ2-7, with TRBD1 as a possible D gene (5 bases). The CDR3 sequence is 13 residues long. Germline V gene sequence: CDR1 MNHEY, CDR2 SMNVEV (reference sequence). V shed 3 bases and J shed 0 bases, with 6 bases lying between them. As DNA, the CDR3 is TGTGCCAGCAGTTTTCAGGGCTCCTACGAGCAGTACTTC. It translates to CASSFQGSYEQYF.

This clone was seen a handful of times. The chain has TRBV7-9 and TRBJ2-1, with a tentative D call TRBD1 (5 bases). CDR1 and CDR2 from the germline V gene are SEHNR and FQNEAQ (reference sequence). CDR3 length equals 18 residues. Trimming took off 3 bases at V and 0 bases at J, with 18 bases between the two ends. In DNA form, the CDR3 reads TGTGCCAGCAGCTTCCCGGTCTTGGGGCTCAGCTCCTACAATGAGCAGTTCTTC. It specifies CASSFPVLGLSSYNEQFF.

The chain links TRBV27 to TRBJ2-3; 13 positions agree with TRBD2. V gave up 2 bases and J gave up 2 bases; unmatched junction bases: 4. From germline, CDR1 is MNHEY and CDR2 SMNVEV (reference sequence). The CDR3 runs 17 residues. The CDR3 sequence is CASSLLGLAGPTDTQYF. CDR3 in DNA: TGTGCCAGCAGTTTACTGGGACTAGCGGGACCCACAGATACGCAGTATTTT.

V gene TRBV5-6 combines with J gene TRBJ2-7, with 12 bases lining up with TRBD2. The CDR3 is 19 residues long. The V gene end was trimmed by 2 bases and the J gene end by 3 bases; junction bases not matched to a gene: 15. Germline V gene sequence: CDR1 SGHDT, CDR2 YYEEEE. The CDR3 loop is CASSFEIGLAGPLSYEQYF. Here the CDR3 DNA reads TGTGCCAGCAGCTTCGAGATCGGACTAGCGGGACCGCTCAGCTACGAGCAGTACTTC.

This clone was seen a handful of times. The rearrangement joins TRBV15 to TRBJ2-3, with TRBD1 matching over 7 bases. Germline loops: CDR1 LNHNV, CDR2 YYDKDF (reference sequence). Trimming took 5 bases from V and 2 from J; bases not matched to a gene: 10. This CDR3 has 16 amino acids. The CDR3 here is CATSEPGTDNTDTQYF. The CDR3 region has the DNA TGTGCCACCAGCGAGCCCGGGACAGATAACACAGATACGCAGTATTTT.

This clone has more than one count but fewer than ten. V and J are TRBV18 and TRBJ2-7; the match to TRBD1 covers 7 bases. V was pared by 5 bases and J by 5 bases, with 9 bases of the junction left unmatched. CDR3 length: 14 amino acids. CDR1 and CDR2 from the germline V gene are KGHSH and LQKENI. CDR3 amino acids: CASSALLGTDEQYF. The CDR3, as DNA: TGTGCCAGCTCAGCACTTCTCGGGACAGACGAGCAGTACTTC. Using reference TRBV18 and TRBJ2-7 for the parts outside the CDR3, the full variable domain is NAGVMQNPRHLVRRRGQEARLRCSPMKGHSHVYWYRQLPEEGLKFMVYLQKENIIDESGMPKERFSAEFPKEGPSILRIQQVVRGDSAAYFCASSALLGTDEQYFGPGTRLTVT.

This clone qualifies as medium-sized. V gene TRBV13 combines with J gene TRBJ1-1; 8 bases line up with TRBD1. The V gene's germline CDR1 is PRHDT and CDR2 FYEKMQ (reference sequence). With V trimmed by 5 bases and J by 4 bases, 6 bases remained unmatched. The CDR3 loop spans 14 amino acids. This CDR3 is CASSPPRGPTEAFF. The CDR3 DNA reads TGTGCCAGCAGCCCCCCCAGGGGGCCCACTGAAGCTTTCTTT.

The genes are TRBV29-1 and TRBJ1-2; unclear D gene. The CDR3 is 13 amino acids. V lost 4 bases to trimming and J lost 0 bases, with 9 bases between them. CDR1 is SQVTM and CDR2 is ANQGSEA in the germline V gene. This CDR3 is CSVVTAANYGYTF. CDR3 nucleotides: TGCAGCGTTGTGACCGCAGCTAACTATGGCTACACCTTC.

The rearrangement uses TRBV2 and TRBJ2-7; D gene ambiguous. This CDR3 is built from 13 residues. Per germline, CDR1 SNHLY and CDR2 FYNNEI. V lost 5 bases to trimming and J lost 2 bases, with 10 bases between them. CDR3 in DNA: TGTGCCAGCAGTTGGACGATAGCCTACGAGCAGTACTTC. Its translation is CASSWTIAYEQYF.

Points on this clone: A single base is all that separates this from a far larger clone, so a read error is likely. The chain links TRBV5-4 to TRBJ2-1, with a tentative D call TRBD2 (6 bases). The germline V gene encodes CDR1 SGHNT and CDR2 YYREEE (reference sequence). The length of the CDR3 is 14 residues. Trimming stripped 0 bases from V and 10 bases from J, with 14 bases between. In DNA form, the CDR3 reads TGTGCCAGCAGCTTGGGGGTAGCTGCGGGGGAGCAGTTCTTC. This sequence encodes CASSLGVAAGEQFF.

This clone has ten or more counts. This chain connects TRBV27 to TRBJ2-7; TRBD2 agrees at 7 bases. The V segment lost 5 bases and the J segment 2 bases; nucleotides outside the gene matches: 6. CDR3 size: 14 residues. Germline CDR1 is MNHEY and CDR2 is SMNVEV (reference sequence). The CDR3 nucleotides are TGTGCCAGCAGTAAAGAGCGGGGACCCTACGAGCAGTACTTC. Translating gives CASSKERGPYEQYF.

The rearrangement uses TRBV29-1 and TRBJ2-1, with D hard to call. The V and J ends lost 3 bases and 9 bases respectively, with 9 bases between them. Germline V CDR1 and CDR2: SQVTM, ANQGSEA. CDR3 length: 11 residues. CDR3 sequence (DNA): TGCAGCGTTGATAGTGAGAGTGAGCAGTTCTTC. Translation gives CSVDSESEQFF.

This chain joins TRBV4-1 and TRBJ2-7, with a tentative D call TRBD2 (6 bases). V lost 0 bases and J lost 0, with 9 bases in between. The CDR3 loop spans 15 amino acids. Germline-derived CDR1 and CDR2 are MGHRA and YSYEKL. The CDR3 DNA is TGCGCCAGCAGCCAAGAGCCGGGGGTCTCCTACGAGCAGTACTTC. It specifies CASSQEPGVSYEQYF.

Of note for this clone: Its ends do not fully match the called genes, so a read error is possible. J is TRBJ1-1 and V is TRBV29-1; D ambiguous. This CDR3 is built from 12 residues. Germline V CDR1 and CDR2: SQVTM, ANQGSEA. The chain's CDR3 is CSVEVGKAETFF. CDR3 sequence (DNA): TGCAGCGTTGAAGTGGGCAAGGCTGAAACTTTCTTT.

The chain joins TRBV27 to TRBJ1-5; TRBD1 matches at 8 bases. The trim removed 6 bases at V and 2 bases at J, leaving 9 bases unmatched. Germline CDR1 is MNHEY and CDR2 is SMNVEV (reference sequence). The CDR3 length is 16 residues. The CDR3 sequence: CASSSLDRVGNQPQHF. The CDR3 bases are TGTGCCAGCAGCTCCTTGGACAGGGTGGGCAATCAGCCCCAGCATTTT.

This clone came up a few times. This chain connects TRBV28 to TRBJ2-7; tentatively, D is TRBD2 (5 bases). The CDR3 sequence is 12 residues long. Per germline, CDR1 MDHEN and CDR2 SYDVKM. V was cut by 6 bases and J by 0 bases, with 6 bases left in between. The CDR3 bases are TGTGCCAGCAGGGACTTCTCCTACGAGCAGTACTTC. Encoded protein: CASRDFSYEQYF.

The genes are TRBV27 and TRBJ2-7, with 9 bases fitting TRBD1. There are 13 residues in the CDR3. Trimming took 8 bases from V and 1 from J; bases not matched to a gene: 3. Germline V gene lookup returns CDR1 MNHEY and CDR2 SMNVEV (reference sequence). The CDR3 coding sequence is TGTGCCAGCCGGACAGGGGTTTCCTACGAGCAGTACTTC. Protein: CASRTGVSYEQYF.

The chain couples TRBV27 to TRBJ1-1, with D unclear. V dropped 5 bases and J dropped 2 bases, with 12 bases sitting between them. Germline V CDR1 and CDR2: MNHEY, SMNVEV (reference sequence). CDR3 length: 14 amino acids. CDR3 sequence (DNA): TGTGCCAGCAGTCCGACCCCTAGTAACACTGAAGCTTTCTTT. It yields the protein CASSPTPSNTEAFF.

A few counts support this clone. V gene TRBV4-1 combines with J gene TRBJ2-7, with D possibly being TRBD1 or TRBD2 (5 bases each). The CDR3 is 13 amino acids. Germline V gives CDR1 MGHRA, CDR2 YSYEKL. Trimming took 9 bases from V and 3 from J, leaving 15 bases between them. The CDR3 region has the DNA TGCGCCAGTGGACAAGGGGAGATCTACGAGCAGTACTTC. This gives the protein CASGQGEIYEQYF.

Of note for this clone: An end of the junction does not agree with germline; a read error may underlie this. The chain links TRBV7-7 to TRBJ2-7; possibly TRBD1 or TRBD2 for D (7 bases each). There are 15 residues in the CDR3. Germline CDR1 is SSHAT and CDR2 is FNYEAQ (reference sequence). CDR3 nucleotide sequence: TGTGCTAGCAGCCAAGCTCAGGGGGGAGGGTACGAGCAGTACTTC. It translates to CASSQAQGGGYEQYF. Supplemented by reference TRBV7-7 and TRBJ2-7, the full variable domain reads GAGVSQSPRYKVTKRGQDVTLRCDPISSHATLYWYQQALGQGPEFLTYFNYEAQPDKSGLPSDRFSAERPEGSISTLTIQRTEQRDSAMYRCASSQAQGGGYEQYFGPGTRLTVT.

V usage is TRBV7-3 and J usage is TRBJ2-1; D is unclear. The CDR3 has 16 amino acids. Trimming took 1 base from V and 7 from J, leaving 17 bases between them. The V gene's germline CDR1 is SGHTA and CDR2 FQGTGA. The CDR3 region is CASSLSSSVVKNEQFF. The DNA for the CDR3 is TGTGCCAGCAGCTTAAGTTCCAGTGTCGTTAAAAATGAGCAGTTCTTC. Looking up the rest from reference TRBV7-3 and TRBJ2-1 gives the full variable domain: GAGVSQTPSNKVTEKGKYVELRCDPISGHTALYWYRQSLGQGPEFLIYFQGTGAADDSGLPNDRFFAVRPEGSVSTLKIQRTERGDSAVYLCASSLSSSVVKNEQFFGPGTRLTVL.

The genes are TRBV29-1 and TRBJ1-3; 7 bases agree with TRBD1. Germline loops: CDR1 SQVTM, CDR2 ANQGSEA. The CDR3 sequence is 15 residues long. The junction had 12 bases not matched to a gene; V was cut back by 7 bases and J by 3 bases. The CDR3 here is CSGKGQRKGGNTIYF. The CDR3 nucleotides are TGCAGCGGGAAGGGACAGAGGAAAGGTGGAAACACCATATATTTT.

V usage is TRBV7-3 and J usage is TRBJ2-1, with 7 bases lining up with TRBD2. The J segment lost 0 bases and the V segment lost 3 bases, leaving 11 bases of the junction unmatched. CDR1 SGHTA and CDR2 FQGTGA come from the germline V gene. The CDR3 consists of 18 residues. Here the CDR3 reads CASSLSGRGGSSYNEQFF. The CDR3 DNA is TGTGCCAGCAGCTTGTCGGGGCGCGGCGGGAGCTCCTACAATGAGCAGTTCTTC.

This clone was counted a few times. V gene TRBV7-8 combines with J gene TRBJ2-5; TRBD1 matches 8 bases. The CDR3 runs 14 residues. V shed 5 bases and J 2 bases; nucleotides not matched to a gene: 4. Germline CDR1 is SGHVS and CDR2 is FQNEAQ. In DNA, the CDR3 is TGTGCCAGCAGCCAAGGGACAGGTCAAGAGACCCAGTACTTC. Encoded protein: CASSQGTGQETQYF.

The chain is built from TRBV6-6 and TRBJ2-1; D possibly matches TRBD1 or TRBD2 (6 bases each). The ends were cut back, 6 bases at V and 9 bases at J, with 12 bases in the middle. This CDR3 is built from 12 residues. Germline loops: CDR1 MNHNY, CDR2 SVGAGI (reference sequence). CDR3 amino acids: CASSQGRGEQFF. For the CDR3, the DNA is TGTGCCAGCAGCCAGGGGCGGGGTGAGCAGTTCTTC.